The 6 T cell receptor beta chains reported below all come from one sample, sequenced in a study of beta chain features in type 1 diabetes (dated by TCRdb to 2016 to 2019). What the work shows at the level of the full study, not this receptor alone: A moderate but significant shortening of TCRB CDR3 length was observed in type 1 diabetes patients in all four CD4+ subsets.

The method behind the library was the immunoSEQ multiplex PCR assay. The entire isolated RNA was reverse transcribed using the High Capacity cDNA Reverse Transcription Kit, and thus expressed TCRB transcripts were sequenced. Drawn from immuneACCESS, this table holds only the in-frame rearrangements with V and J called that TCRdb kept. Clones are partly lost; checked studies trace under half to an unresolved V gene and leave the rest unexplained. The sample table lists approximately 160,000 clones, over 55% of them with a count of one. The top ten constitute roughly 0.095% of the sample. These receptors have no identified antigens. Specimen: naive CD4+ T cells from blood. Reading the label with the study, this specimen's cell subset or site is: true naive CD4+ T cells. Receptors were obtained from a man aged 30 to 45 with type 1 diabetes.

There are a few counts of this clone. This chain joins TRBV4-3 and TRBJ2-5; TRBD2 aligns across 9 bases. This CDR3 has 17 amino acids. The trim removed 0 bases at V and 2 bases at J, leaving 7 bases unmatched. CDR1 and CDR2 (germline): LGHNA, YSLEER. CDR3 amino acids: CASSQDIAGGIQETQYF. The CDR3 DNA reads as TGCGCCAGCAGCCAAGATATTGCGGGGGGGATACAAGAGACCCAGTACTTC.

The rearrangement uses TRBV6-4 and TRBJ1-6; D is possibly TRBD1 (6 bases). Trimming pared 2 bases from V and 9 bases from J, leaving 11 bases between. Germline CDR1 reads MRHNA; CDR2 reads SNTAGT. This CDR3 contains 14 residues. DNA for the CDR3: TGTGCCAGCAGTGACCAGGGGCCTGGTTCACCCCTCCACTTT. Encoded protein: CASSDQGPGSPLHF.

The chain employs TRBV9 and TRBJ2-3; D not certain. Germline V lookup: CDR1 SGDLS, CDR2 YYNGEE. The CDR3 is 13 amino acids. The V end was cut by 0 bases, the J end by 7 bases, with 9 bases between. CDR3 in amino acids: CASSVAQRNTQYF. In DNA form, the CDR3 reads TGTGCCAGCAGCGTAGCACAAAGAAATACGCAGTATTTT.

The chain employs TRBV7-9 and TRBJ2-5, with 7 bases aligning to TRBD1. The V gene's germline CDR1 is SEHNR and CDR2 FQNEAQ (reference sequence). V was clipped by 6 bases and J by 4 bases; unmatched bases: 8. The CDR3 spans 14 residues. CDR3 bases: TGTGCCAGCAGTCGTGGACAGGCTCCAGAGACCCAGTACTTC. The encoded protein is CASSRGQAPETQYF.

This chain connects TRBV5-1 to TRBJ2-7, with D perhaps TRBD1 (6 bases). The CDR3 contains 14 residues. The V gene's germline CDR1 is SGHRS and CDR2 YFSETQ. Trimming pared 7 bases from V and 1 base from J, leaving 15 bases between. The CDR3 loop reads CASGESGQSYEQYF. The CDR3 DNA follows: TGCGCCAGCGGGGAAAGCGGACAGTCCTACGAGCAGTACTTC.

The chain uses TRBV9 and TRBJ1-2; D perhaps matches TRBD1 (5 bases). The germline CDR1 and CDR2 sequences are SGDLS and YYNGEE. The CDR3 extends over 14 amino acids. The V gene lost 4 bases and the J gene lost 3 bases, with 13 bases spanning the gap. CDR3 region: CASSPSTDDYGYTF. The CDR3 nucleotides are TGTGCCAGCAGCCCGTCGACAGATGACTATGGCTACACCTTC. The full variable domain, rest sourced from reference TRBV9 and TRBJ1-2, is DSGVTQTPKHLITATGQRVTLRCSPRSGDLSVYWYQQSLDQGLQFLIQYYNGEERAKGNILERFSAQQFPDLHSELNLSSLELGDSALYFCASSPSTDDYGYTFGSGTRLTVV.